Listed here are 3 T cell receptor beta chains from one sample, sequenced in a study of cytomegalovirus exposure and HLA in healthy donors. 60 Vbeta and 13 Jbeta primers were used in PCR. Libraries were prepared by immunoSEQ multiplex PCR; TCRdb keeps only in-frame clonotypes and omits some of them. Of roughly 140,000 clones in the sample, roughly 77% were seen once. Sequencing was performed on PBMCs. All receptors come from a human donor in good health.

This chain links TRBV5-1 with TRBJ1-5; 9 bases line up with TRBD1. The CDR3 runs to 15 residues. J was trimmed by 4 bases and V by 0 bases; bases with no gene match: 2. Germline V CDR1 and CDR2: SGHRS, YFSETQ. As DNA, the CDR3 is TGCGCCAGCAGCTTGGGAGGGACAGGGAATCAGCCCCAGCATTTT. This sequence encodes CASSLGGTGNQPQHF. Drawing the rest from reference TRBV5-1 and TRBJ1-5, the complete variable domain is KAGVTQTPRYLIKTRGQQVTLSCSPISGHRSVSWYQQTPGQGLQFLFEYFSETQRNKGNFPGRFSGRQFSNSRSEMNVSTLELGDSALYLCASSLGGTGNQPQHFGDGTRLSIL.

This chain joins TRBV6-1 and TRBJ2-6; D is ambiguous. V was pared by 2 bases and J by 0 bases, with 5 bases between. There are 15 residues in the CDR3. From germline, CDR1 is MNHNS and CDR2 SASEGT. The CDR3 nucleotides read TGTGCCAGCAGTGAACGGTCCTCTGGGGCCAACGTCCTGACTTTC. Translation: CASSERSSGANVLTF.

The V gene is TRBV1, the J gene TRBJ2-3; the D call TRBD1 from the table was never checked on the DNA. TRBV1 is termed a pseudogene. The length of the CDR3 is 13 residues. The CDR3 loop reads CTSSRACQGTQYF. In DNA, the CDR3 is TGCACCAGCAGCAGGGCCTGCCAGGGTACGCAGTATTTT.